The 11 T cell receptor beta chains below all came from one sample that was sequenced in a study of blood T cell repertoires in COVID-19. Assay: immunoSEQ multiplex PCR; the TCRdb copy retains only in-frame clones and omits some. Among 110,000 to 150,000 clones, 80% to 85% were seen once, and the ten largest hold about 8%. Material for sequencing was peripheral blood. These receptors all come from a human donor in a cohort sampled during active COVID-19.

This chain joins TRBV7-9 and TRBJ2-1, with 7 positions matching TRBD1. The junction had 5 bases not matched to a gene; V was cut back by 5 bases and J by 1 base. This CDR3 is 15 amino acids long. Germline V lookup: CDR1 SEHNR, CDR2 FQNEAQ (reference sequence). As DNA, the CDR3 is TGTGCCAGCAGCCGAGGACAGGTATCCTACAATGAGCAGTTCTTC. Protein product: CASSRGQVSYNEQFF.

This clone was observed once. This chain connects TRBV7-9 to TRBJ1-2; no firm D call. The length of the CDR3 is 13 residues. Germline CDR1 is SEHNR and CDR2 is FQNEAQ (reference sequence). In nucleotides, the CDR3 is TGTGCGGGTAGTGCGGCGGGAGGATATGGCTACACCTTC. Protein product: CAGSAAGGYGYTF.

This rearrangement joins TRBV6-5 to TRBJ2-3, with 13 bases matching TRBD2. The CDR3 totals 15 residues. Looked up from germline, CDR1 is MNHEY and CDR2 is SVGAGI. J lost 5 bases, V lost 7 bases, and 6 bases had no gene match. The CDR3 DNA sequence: TGTGCCAGCAAAACTAGCGGGGGGGCATTAGATACGCAGTATTTT. Amino acids: CASKTSGGALDTQYF.

This chain links TRBV28 with TRBJ1-2, with D perhaps matching TRBD1 (5 bases). V lost 5 bases and J lost 8, with 18 bases in between. This CDR3 region has 14 residues. Germline V gene data show CDR1 as MDHEN and CDR2 as SYDVKM. The CDR3 sequence is CASSSGTYIGGYTF. The CDR3 DNA is TGTGCCAGCAGTAGCGGGACTTACATTGGGGGCTACACCTTC.

The chain employs TRBV4-1 and TRBJ2-3; D remains ambiguous. With 4 bases removed from V and 4 bases from J, the gap between germline ends came to 9 bases. The CDR3 is made up of 13 amino acids. In germline, CDR1 is MGHRA, CDR2 YSYEKL. The CDR3 loop reads CASSRDNPDTQYF. CDR3 DNA: TGCGCCAGCAGCCGCGACAACCCAGATACGCAGTATTTT.

V is TRBV10-3 and J is TRBJ2-3; TRBD2 might be the D (6 bases). CDR1 and CDR2 (germline): ENHRY, SYGVKD. The CDR3 length is 15 residues. The germline V and J ends were trimmed by 0 bases and 5 bases, with 12 bases remaining between them. CDR3 DNA: TGTGCCATCAGTGAGTCCGGCGGGGTTGGAGATACGCAGTATTTT. It is translated as CAISESGGVGDTQYF.

The chain links TRBV7-9 to TRBJ1-1; 9 nucleotides align to TRBD1. After removal of 1 base from V and 5 bases from J, the junction contained 2 bases not matched to a gene. From germline, CDR1 is SEHNR and CDR2 FQNEAQ (reference sequence). This CDR3 is 14 amino acids long. The CDR3 region is CASSLGQGETEAFF. DNA for the CDR3: TGTGCCAGCAGCTTAGGACAGGGGGAGACTGAAGCTTTCTTT.

The chain links TRBV11-2 to TRBJ2-1, with TRBD2 matching 12 bases. The CDR3 is 15 residues long. The germline CDR1 and CDR2 sequences are SGHAT and FQNNGV. The J segment lost 4 bases and the V segment lost 5 bases, leaving 3 bases of the junction unmatched. CDR3 sequence (DNA): TGTGCCAGCAGCCCAGGGACTAGCGGGTACAATGAGCAGTTCTTC. This translates into CASSPGTSGYNEQFF.

The chain joins TRBV6-2 or TRBV6-3 to TRBJ2-2, with 8 positions matching TRBD1. The V gene's germline CDR1 is MNHEY and CDR2 SVGEGT. V shed 5 bases, J shed 3 bases, and the junction held 8 bases outside the gene matches. This CDR3 spans 16 amino acids. This CDR3 is CASSIRTGFDTGELFF. The CDR3 DNA reads TGTGCCAGCAGTATCAGGACAGGGTTCGACACCGGGGAGCTGTTTTTT.

Only a few counts were recorded for this clone. V usage is TRBV3-1 (or the pseudogene TRBV3-2) and J usage is TRBJ1-1; perhaps TRBD1 as D (5 bases). Germline V gene lookup returns CDR1 LGHDT and CDR2 YNNKEL (reference sequence). Trimming shortened V by 0 bases and J by 8 bases, and 10 bases separated the two germline ends. This CDR3 is 13 amino acids long. CDR3 region: CASSQDFRTEAFF. CDR3 nucleotides: TGTGCCAGCAGCCAAGATTTTCGGACAGAAGCTTTCTTT.

The chain is built from TRBV5-4 and TRBJ2-5, with TRBD2 matching over 11 bases. V lost 6 bases, J lost 4 bases, and 5 bases stayed unmatched. This CDR3 comprises 14 residues. The germline V gene has CDR1 SGHNT and CDR2 YYREEE (reference sequence). In nucleotides, the CDR3 is TGTGCCAGCACGGTAGCGGGGGGGAGAGAGACCCAGTACTTC. Translating gives CASTVAGGRETQYF. Variable domain in full (rest from reference TRBV5-4 and TRBJ2-5): ETGVTQSPTHLIKTRGQQVTLRCSSQSGHNTVSWYQQALGQGPQFIFQYYREEENGRGNFPPRFSGLQFPNYSSELNVNALELDDSALYLCASTVAGGRETQYFGPGTRLLVL.